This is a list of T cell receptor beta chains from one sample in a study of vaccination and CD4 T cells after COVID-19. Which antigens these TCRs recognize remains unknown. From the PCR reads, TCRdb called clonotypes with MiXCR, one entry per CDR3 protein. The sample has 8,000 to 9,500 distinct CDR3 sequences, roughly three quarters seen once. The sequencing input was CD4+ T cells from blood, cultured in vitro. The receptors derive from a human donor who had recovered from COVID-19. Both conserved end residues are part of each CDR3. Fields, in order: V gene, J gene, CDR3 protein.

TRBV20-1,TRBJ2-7,CSAKRGGSSYEQYF
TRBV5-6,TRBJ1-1,CASSLDPMNTEAFF
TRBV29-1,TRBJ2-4,CSVESWGGTNIQYF
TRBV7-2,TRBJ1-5,CASSSRSTGRQHF
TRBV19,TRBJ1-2,CASIDGQGSGDGYTF
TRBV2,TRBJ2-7,CASSVGGSYEQYF
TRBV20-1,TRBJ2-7,CSARELAGSYEQYF
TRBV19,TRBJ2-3,CASSTPNGQTQYF
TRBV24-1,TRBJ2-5,CATSDSSGGRETQYF
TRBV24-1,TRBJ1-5,CATSDPRDSNQPQHF
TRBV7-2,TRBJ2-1,CASSFRSYNEQFF
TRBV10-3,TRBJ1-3,CAISERGSGNTIYF
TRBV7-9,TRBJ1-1,CASTYQGNTEAFF
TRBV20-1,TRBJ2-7,CSARDPKGAGDEQYF
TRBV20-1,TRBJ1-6,CSAPDRDSPLHF
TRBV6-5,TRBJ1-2,CASSYREGTLYGYTF
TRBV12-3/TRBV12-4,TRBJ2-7,CASGSAGYSYEQYF
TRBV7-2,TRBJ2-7,CASSLRTGGIYEQYF
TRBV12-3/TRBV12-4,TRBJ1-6,CASSLEARLSSPLHF
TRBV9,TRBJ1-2,CASSGRRYYGYTF
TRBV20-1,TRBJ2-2,CSASTGNTGELFF
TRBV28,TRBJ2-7,CASSRGLASFYEQYF
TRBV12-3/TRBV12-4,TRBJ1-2,CASSFPANYGYTF
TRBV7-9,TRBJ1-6,CASSLAHGYSPLHF
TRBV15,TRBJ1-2,CATSAPDRGFGYTF
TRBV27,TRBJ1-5,CASRAGGASNQPQHF
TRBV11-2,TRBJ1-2,CASSSLRRVGVYGYTF
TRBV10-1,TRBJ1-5,CASGSGGQPQHF
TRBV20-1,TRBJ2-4,CSARDPGGWYF
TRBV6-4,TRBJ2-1,CASSDYGTYNEQFF
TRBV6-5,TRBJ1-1,CASSYSRNTEAFF
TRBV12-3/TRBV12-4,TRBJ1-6,CASSPSNLNSPLHF
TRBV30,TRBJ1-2,CAQKRRVNYGYTF
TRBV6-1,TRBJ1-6,CASRNTLGSPLHF
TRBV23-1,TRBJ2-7,CASAPGGRGLFEQYF
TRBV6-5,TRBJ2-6,CASSYSEGGGANVLTF
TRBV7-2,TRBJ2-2,CASSLVAGDITGELFF
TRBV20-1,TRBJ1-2,CSATNYRSANYGYTF
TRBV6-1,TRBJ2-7,CASSERGDYEQYF
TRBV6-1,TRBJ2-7,CASSEGADPRYEQYF
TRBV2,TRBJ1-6,CASTEDGGGNSPLHF
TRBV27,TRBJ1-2,CASSLRGYGYTF
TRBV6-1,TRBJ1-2,CASSLRWWQGPNYGYTF
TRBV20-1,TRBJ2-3,CSARNVGGQGITDTQYF
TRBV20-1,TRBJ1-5,CSARGGTGGLGQPQHF
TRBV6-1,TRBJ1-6,CASSGEQGAYSPLHF
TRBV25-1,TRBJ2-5,CASSESLVSGGRQETQYF
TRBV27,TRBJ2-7,CASSLMPPPGGFDEQYF
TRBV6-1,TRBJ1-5,CASSAPRQGGQPQHF
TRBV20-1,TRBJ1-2,CRGGGGDGYTF
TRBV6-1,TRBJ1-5,CASSRPTGRNSNQPQHF
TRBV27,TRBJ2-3,CVSSSRLGDTQYF
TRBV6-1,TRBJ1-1,CASSTRLNTEAFF
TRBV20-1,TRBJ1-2,CSATGTQGDYGYTF
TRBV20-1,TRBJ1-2,CSASLQVEYGYTF
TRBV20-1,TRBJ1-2,CSASLVGGYGYTF
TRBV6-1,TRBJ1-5,CASSPGTASRQPQHF
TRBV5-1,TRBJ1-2,CASSLMASYGYTF
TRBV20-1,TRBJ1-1,CSAPAGRLSTEAFF